Detailed here is one TCR beta chain. The V gene's germline CDR1 is SGHRS and CDR2 YFSETQ. The CDR3 is 15 amino acids. V was trimmed by 1 base and J by 5 bases, leaving 15 bases between them. The protocol was immunoSEQ multiplex PCR, while the TCRdb copy is restricted to in-frame clones and leaves out a portion. The top ten hold roughly 14% of the sample, which has 13,000 to 15,000 clones, approximately 38% seen once. The data were obtained in a study of graft-versus-host responses after intestinal transplantation. The study's findings and limits: Association was observed between peak circulating GvH clone levels and early post-transplant HvG declines. Patients with graft-donor T cell macrochimerism had high graft-versus-host to host-versus-graft clonal ratios in allografts.

Responders labeled with CFSE (approximately 200,000) were plated with approximately 200,000 irradiated, violet-dye-labeled stimulators. The starting material was alloreactive CD8+ T cells from a mixed lymphocyte reaction culture, obtained before intestinal transplant. Subset in this sample: CFSE-low proliferating T cells sorted from roughly six-day pre-transplant mixed lymphocyte reaction (GvH or HvG direction). The chain links TRBV5-1 to TRBJ2-5; weak D call: TRBD2 (6 bases). This clonotype originated in a human patient who received an intestinal transplant. CDR3 sequence: CASSLRGGLIETQYF. The CDR3 coding sequence is TGCGCCAGCAGCTTGAGGGGAGGCCTAATCGAGACCCAGTACTTC.